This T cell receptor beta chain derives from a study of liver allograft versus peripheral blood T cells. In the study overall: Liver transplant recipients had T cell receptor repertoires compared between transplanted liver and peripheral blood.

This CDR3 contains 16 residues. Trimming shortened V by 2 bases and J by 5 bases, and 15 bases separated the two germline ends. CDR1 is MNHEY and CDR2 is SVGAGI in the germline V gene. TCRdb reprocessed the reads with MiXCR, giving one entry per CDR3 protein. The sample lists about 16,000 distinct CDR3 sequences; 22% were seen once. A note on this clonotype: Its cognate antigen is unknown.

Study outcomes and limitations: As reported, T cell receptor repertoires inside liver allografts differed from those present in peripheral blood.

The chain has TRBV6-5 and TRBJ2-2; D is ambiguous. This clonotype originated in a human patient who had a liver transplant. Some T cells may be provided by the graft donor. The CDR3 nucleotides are TGTGCCAGCAGTTACCTGGCGGCCCCCGATACCGGGGAGCTGTTTTTT. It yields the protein CASSYLAAPDTGELFF.